This T cell receptor (beta chain) was obtained from a study of blood T cells in healthy people across ages. Germline V gene lookup returns CDR1 SEHNR and CDR2 FQNEAQ (reference sequence). This CDR3 contains 15 residues. With 2 bases removed from V and 5 bases from J, the gap between germline ends came to 16 bases. Aged about 6 to 95, donors were systemically healthy Caucasians from Russia. Sample-barcoded 5' priming and a J-beta primer mix drove a second PCR of about 6 to 11 cycles. TCRdb recomputed calls from the 5' RACE reads with MiXCR, one row per CDR3 protein. The sample yields roughly 550,000 distinct CDR3 sequences, approximately 25% seen once. The sample was also linked to a second study, of T cells of mothers and their children.

The sample comprised blood. The sequence came from a boy between 5 and 17 years old in good health. The J gene is TRBJ2-7, the V gene TRBV7-9; tentative D call: TRBD2 (6 bases). The CDR3 region is CASSLSRQRGNEQYF. CDR3 DNA sequence: TGTGCCAGCAGCTTATCCCGCCAACGCGGGAACGAGCAGTACTTC.